This TCR beta chain was found in a study of blood T cell repertoires in COVID-19. Study details: Sites in the United States, Italy and Spain provided acute and convalescent COVID-19 samples.

The repertoire was sequenced with immunoSEQ multiplex PCR; TCRdb's copy has only in-frame clones and lacks some. The sample has 250,000 to 350,000 clones, around four fifths seen once; the top ten hold around 4.2%. Germline lookup yields CDR1 MNHEY and CDR2 SMNVEV (reference sequence). V dropped 8 bases and J dropped 2 bases, with 10 bases sitting between them. The CDR3 sequence is 12 residues long. The chain joins TRBV27 to TRBJ2-7; D unclear. The sequenced material came from peripheral blood. This clonotype originated in a woman in her fifties or sixties with active or convalescent COVID-19. The CDR3 here is CASGWSTYEQYF. DNA of the CDR3: TGTGCCAGCGGCTGGAGTACCTACGAGCAGTACTTC.